Following are 23 T cell receptor beta chains from one sample sequenced in a study of response to subunit inactivated influenza vaccine listed by TCRdb under 2018. The library was generated by RT-PCR. Sequencing was performed on an Illumina HiSeq 2500. TCRdb took the public reads, trimmed them with fastp at Q25, ran MiXCR for clone calling and kept in-frame beta chains. Rows are unified per CDR3 protein, each entry keeping the most common DNA and genes. For this sample the table gives under 950,000 distinct CDR3 sequences, of which about 20% were detected only once. 9.5% to 13% of the sample goes to the ten largest clones. The sample consisted of PBMCs from blood, taken roughly 5 days after vaccination. These receptors were collected from a man aged 45-65 years who received an inactivated influenza vaccine. Donor details come from another sample of the same person, matched by shared clones.

The J gene is TRBJ2-1, the V gene TRBV27; no definite D call. The germline CDR1 and CDR2 sequences are MNHEY and SMNVEV (reference sequence). V shed 0 bases and J shed 5 bases, with 8 bases lying between them. The CDR3 totals 14 residues. CDR3 nucleotide sequence: TGTGCCAGCAGTTTATCGATCGGTAACAATGAGCAGTTCTTC. It yields the protein CASSLSIGNNEQFF.

This chain links TRBV24-1 with TRBJ2-2; D may correspond to TRBD1 or TRBD2 (5 bases each). V lost 1 base to trimming and J lost 5 bases, with 10 bases between them. CDR1 and CDR2 (germline): KGHDR, SFDVKD. This CDR3 region has 15 residues. The CDR3 DNA sequence: TGTGCCACCAGTGATTTCCAGGGACGGACCGGGGAGCTGTTTTTT. This gives the protein CATSDFQGRTGELFF.

This clonotype has only a few counts. J is TRBJ2-7 and V is TRBV7-2; 11 nucleotides line up with TRBD1. V dropped 4 bases and J dropped 6; count of bases not matched to a gene: 8. The CDR3 spans 15 residues. Germline values: CDR1 SGHTA, CDR2 FQGNSA. The CDR3 DNA follows: TGTGCCAGCAGCTCTAAACCCGGGACAGGGGGCGAGCAGTACTTC. Translation gives CASSSKPGTGGEQYF.

The rearrangement joins TRBV20-1 to TRBJ2-2, with a possible D match to TRBD2 (6 bases). The germline gives CDR1 DFQATT, CDR2 SNEGSKA (reference sequence). This CDR3 is 19 amino acids long. Trimming took off 1 base at V and 1 base at J, with 22 bases between the two ends. The CDR3 protein is CSARGRGTSGVWNTGELFF. The CDR3 bases are TGCAGTGCTAGAGGACGCGGCACCTCGGGAGTGTGGAACACCGGGGAGCTGTTTTTT.

This clonotype turned up a few times. This sequence joins TRBV5-5 and TRBJ2-7, with a tentative D call TRBD1 (6 bases). The CDR3 has 14 residues. Germline CDR1 SGHKS, CDR2 YYEKEE (reference sequence). Trimming pared 4 bases from V and 1 base from J, leaving 12 bases between. The CDR3 protein is CASSHRDISYEQYF. The CDR3 nucleotides read TGTGCCAGCAGCCACCGGGACATTTCCTACGAGCAGTACTTC.

This clonotype was seen more than once but under ten times. A junction boundary mismatches the germline segment, possibly from a read error. CDR3 sequence reads: CASGLAGGYEQFF. The CDR3 DNA is TGTGCCAGCGGTTTAGCGGGAGGCTATGAGCAGTTCTTC. The J gene is TRBJ2-1, the V gene TRBV12-3 or TRBV12-4; TRBD2 matches at 10 bases. The CDR3 loop spans 13 amino acids.

This clonotype was observed at least ten times. This chain uses TRBV7-2 with TRBJ1-6; 7 positions agree with TRBD1. The V and J ends lost 5 bases and 8 bases, in that order; junction bases with no gene match: 3. CDR1 SGHTA and CDR2 FQGNSA come from the germline V gene. CDR3 length: 13 residues. The CDR3 DNA is TGTGCCAGCAGCAGGGGGCCGGATTCACCCCTCCACTTT. Residues: CASSRGPDSPLHF.

A few counts support this clonotype. The chain uses TRBV12-3 or TRBV12-4 and TRBJ1-5; D gene unclear. The CDR3 length is 13 residues. Trimming pared 6 bases from V and 4 bases from J, leaving 10 bases between. The CDR3 nucleotides are TGTGCCAGCAGCTACGGGATTAATCAGCCCCAGCATTTT. Translation: CASSYGINQPQHF.

J is TRBJ2-3 and V is TRBV20-1; D ambiguous. Trimming removed 0 bases at V and 6 bases at J, with 13 bases between. The CDR3 extends over 14 amino acids. Germline-derived CDR1 and CDR2 are DFQATT and SNEGSKA (reference sequence). Here the CDR3 DNA reads TGCAGTGCTAGAGATAGGATGCTCGGGGATACGCAGTATTTT. This gives the protein CSARDRMLGDTQYF.

This chain uses TRBV20-1 with TRBJ2-7; possibly TRBD2 for D (6 bases). The CDR3 extends over 14 amino acids. CDR1 and CDR2 (germline): DFQATT, SNEGSKA (reference sequence). The ends were cut back, 6 bases at V and 0 bases at J, with 15 bases in the middle. The CDR3 here is CSAGRRGYSYEQYF. CDR3 nucleotide sequence: TGCAGTGCGGGGAGGCGCGGGTACTCCTACGAGCAGTACTTC.

The chain carries TRBV5-1 and TRBJ1-1; possibly TRBD1 for D (5 bases). Germline V lookup: CDR1 SGHRS, CDR2 YFSETQ. The CDR3 runs 14 residues. V gave up 4 bases and J gave up 10 bases, with 20 bases separating them. CDR3 DNA: TGCGCCAGCAGCCCCACCGACGCAGGGAGAGGAGCTTTCTTT. As protein: CASSPTDAGRGAFF.

The chain joins TRBV29-1 to TRBJ2-2; 13 bases line up with TRBD2. V shed 7 bases and J 9 bases; nucleotides not matched to a gene: 14. Germline assignment: CDR1 SQVTM and CDR2 ANQGSEA. The CDR3 extends over 16 amino acids. In DNA, the CDR3 is TGCAGCGCCGGACTAGCGGGAGTGTTTAACGTGCGGGAGCTGTTTTTT. Translated, it gives CSAGLAGVFNVRELFF.

This clonotype was counted a few times. The chain combines TRBV7-2 with TRBJ2-5; 7 bases line up with TRBD2. The CDR3 extends over 16 amino acids. The ends lost 1 base at V and 0 bases at J; junction bases unmatched: 5. The germline V gene has CDR1 SGHTA and CDR2 FQGNSA. In DNA, the CDR3 is TGTGCCAGCAGCTTAGTCGCCGGGGGGAACCAAGAGACCCAGTACTTC. Translating gives CASSLVAGGNQETQYF.

There are a few counts of this clonotype. This sequence joins TRBV6-5 and TRBJ2-2; D not resolved. V lost 4 bases and J 5 bases, leaving 17 bases between the germline ends. This CDR3 comprises 16 residues. The germline V gene has CDR1 MNHEY and CDR2 SVGAGI. Written as DNA, the CDR3 is TGTGCCAGCAGTTCGGGCACGGTCTTCTTGACCGGGGAGCTGTTTTTT. Its protein product is CASSSGTVFLTGELFF.

This clonotype was counted only a few times. The chain employs TRBV7-2 and TRBJ1-5; 8 nucleotides line up with TRBD1. The germline CDR1 and CDR2 sequences are SGHTA and FQGNSA. This CDR3 region has 14 residues. Trimming at V came to 3 bases and at J to 3 bases, leaving 1 base not matched to a gene. The CDR3 region has the DNA TGTGCCAGCAGCTTTCAGGGGGCCAATCAGCCCCAGCATTTT. Translation gives CASSFQGANQPQHF. The whole variable domain, filled in from reference TRBV7-2 and TRBJ1-5, reads GAGVSQSPSNKVTEKGKDVELRCDPISGHTALYWYRQSLGQGLEFLIYFQGNSAPDKSGLPSDRFSAERTGGSVSTLTIQRTQQEDSAVYLCASSFQGANQPQHFGDGTRLSIL.

This rearrangement joins TRBV4-2 to TRBJ1-1, with D possibly TRBD1 on 6 matching bases. CDR3 size: 15 residues. The germline V and J ends were trimmed by 2 bases and 7 bases, with 17 bases remaining between them. CDR1 LGHNA and CDR2 YNFKEQ come from the germline V gene. This CDR3 reads CASSQQGGEGGEAFF. In nucleotides, the CDR3 is TGTGCCAGCAGCCAACAAGGGGGGGAGGGCGGTGAAGCTTTCTTT.

The CDR3 region is CASSRALRRDTEAFF. For the CDR3, the DNA is TGTGCCAGCAGCCGGGCCCTCCGGCGTGACACTGAAGCTTTCTTT. This chain links TRBV3-1 with TRBJ1-1; no firm D call. The CDR3 totals 15 residues. Trimming left V 4 bases short and J 3 bases short, with 15 bases between. Germline CDR1 LGHDT, CDR2 YNNKEL (reference sequence).

J is TRBJ1-6 and V is TRBV27, with TRBD1 identical over 9 bases. This CDR3 is 16 amino acids long. The V and J ends lost 8 bases and 7 bases, in that order; junction bases with no gene match: 12. Germline V gene lookup returns CDR1 MNHEY and CDR2 SMNVEV (reference sequence). The CDR3 reads CASGGQGKARNSPLHF. CDR3 DNA sequence: TGTGCCAGCGGGGGACAGGGAAAAGCGAGGAATTCACCCCTCCACTTT.

The gene calls are TRBV12-3 or TRBV12-4 and TRBJ1-2, with D unclear. This CDR3 contains 13 residues. The ends were cut back, 1 base at V and 3 bases at J, with 6 bases in the middle. The CDR3 loop reads CASSLVMYYGYTF. The CDR3 DNA sequence: TGTGCCAGCAGTTTAGTGATGTACTATGGCTACACCTTC.

This sequence joins TRBV7-2 and TRBJ2-7, with 10 nucleotides matching TRBD2. Germline CDR1 reads SGHTA; CDR2 reads FQGNSA. The CDR3 length is 15 residues. The V segment lost 5 bases and the J segment 0 bases; nucleotides outside the gene matches: 4. This CDR3 reads CASSPSGGRSYEQYF. The CDR3 DNA follows: TGTGCCAGCAGCCCTAGCGGGGGACGCTCCTACGAGCAGTACTTC.

This chain joins TRBV7-9 and TRBJ1-1; 9 bases match TRBD1. In germline, CDR1 is SEHNR, CDR2 FQNEAQ (reference sequence). This CDR3 has 16 residues. Germline trimming cut 3 bases from V and 2 bases from J; bases unmatched to any gene: 7. The CDR3 nucleotides read TGTGCCAGCAGCTTCCACGGGACAGGGCCTAACACTGAAGCTTTCTTT. Translation gives CASSFHGTGPNTEAFF.

The V gene is TRBV2, the J gene TRBJ2-7; TRBD2 might be the D (7 bases). V shed 6 bases and J shed 0 bases, with 12 bases lying between them. The CDR3 has 14 amino acids. Germline assignment: CDR1 SNHLY and CDR2 FYNNEI. CDR3 amino acids: CASREGGASYEQYF. As DNA, the CDR3 is TGTGCCAGCAGAGAGGGGGGGGCCTCCTACGAGCAGTACTTC.

In its sample, this clonotype was seen a few times. V is TRBV3-1 and J is TRBJ1-2; D unclear. This CDR3 has 14 residues. Per germline, CDR1 LGHDT and CDR2 YNNKEL (reference sequence). The V end was cut by 1 base, the J end by 7 bases, with 13 bases between. The CDR3 DNA sequence: TGTGCCAGCAGCCAAGTAGGAGGGTCTAGTGGCTACACCTTC. This translates into CASSQVGGSSGYTF.